Here is one T cell receptor (beta chain) with its context. This sample stems from a study of technical replicates of blood from a few donors. TCRdb keeps only in-frame clones here, not all; method: immunoSEQ multiplex PCR. The data show about 61,000 clones, with around 97% seen just once and 0.19% held by the top ten. The sequenced material came from T cells isolated from PBMCs. The receptor was isolated from a human donor in good health.

CDR3 protein: CASSREVENTEAFF. The CDR3 region has the DNA TGTGCCAGCTCCCGGGAAGTTGAGAACACTGAAGCTTTCTTT. V and J are TRBV6-4 and TRBJ1-1; no reliable D call. Germline lookup yields CDR1 MRHNA and CDR2 SNTAGT. The CDR3 loop spans 14 amino acids. The ends were cut back, 8 bases at V and 1 base at J, with 14 bases in the middle.